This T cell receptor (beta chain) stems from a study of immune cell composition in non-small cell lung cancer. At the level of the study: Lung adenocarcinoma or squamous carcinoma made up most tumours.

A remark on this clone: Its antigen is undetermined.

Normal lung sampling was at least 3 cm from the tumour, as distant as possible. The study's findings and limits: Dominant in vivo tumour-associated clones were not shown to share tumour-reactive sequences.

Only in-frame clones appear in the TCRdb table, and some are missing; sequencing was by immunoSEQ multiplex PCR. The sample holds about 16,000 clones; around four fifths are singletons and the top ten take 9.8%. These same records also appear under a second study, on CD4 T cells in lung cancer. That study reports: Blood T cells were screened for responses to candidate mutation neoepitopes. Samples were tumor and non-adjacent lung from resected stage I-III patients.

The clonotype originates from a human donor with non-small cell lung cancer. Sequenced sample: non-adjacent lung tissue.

DNA for the CDR3: TGTGCCAGCAGTTTCGTTGGCGGTCCAGGCCAGCCCCAGCATTTT. Protein sequence: CASSFVGGPGQPQHF. V gene TRBV27 combines with J gene TRBJ1-5; D not resolved. Germline loops: CDR1 MNHEY, CDR2 SMNVEV (reference sequence). The CDR3 totals 15 residues. Trimming removed 3 bases at V and 7 bases at J, with 16 bases between.